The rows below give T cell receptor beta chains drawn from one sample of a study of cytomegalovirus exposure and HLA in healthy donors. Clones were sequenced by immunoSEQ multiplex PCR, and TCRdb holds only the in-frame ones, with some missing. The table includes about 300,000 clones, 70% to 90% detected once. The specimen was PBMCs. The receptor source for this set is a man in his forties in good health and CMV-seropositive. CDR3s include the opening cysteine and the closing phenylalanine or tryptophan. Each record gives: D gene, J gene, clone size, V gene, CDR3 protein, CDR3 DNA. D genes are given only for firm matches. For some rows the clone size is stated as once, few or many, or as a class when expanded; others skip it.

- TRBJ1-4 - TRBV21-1 CASSKGGGGKANEKLFF TGTGCCAGCAGCAAAGGGGGAGGTGGAAAAGCTAATGAAAAACTGTTTTTT
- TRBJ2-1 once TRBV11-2 CASSLADNEQFF TGTGCCAGCAGCTTAGCGGACAATGAGCAGTTCTTC
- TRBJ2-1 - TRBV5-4 CASSLVREGWNEQFF TGTGCCAGCAGCTTGGTCCGAGAGGGATGGAATGAGCAGTTCTTC
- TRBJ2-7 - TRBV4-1 CASSQEGGRAQGEQYF TGCGCCAGCAGCCAAGAAGGGGGGAGGGCCCAGGGCGAGCAGTACTTC
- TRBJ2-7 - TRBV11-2 CASSADFYEQYF TGTGCCAGCAGCGCGGACTTCTACGAGCAGTACTTC
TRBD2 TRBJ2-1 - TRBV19 CASTSSGNYNEQFF TGTGCCAGTACGTCTAGCGGCAACTACAATGAGCAGTTCTTC
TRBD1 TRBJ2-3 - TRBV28 CASSLTGVSSDTQYF TGTGCCAGCAGTTTGACAGGGGTAAGCTCAGATACGCAGTATTTT
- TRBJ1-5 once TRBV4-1 CASSQEYRGAEQPQHF TGCGCCAGCAGCCAAGAATACCGGGGGGCAGAACAGCCCCAGCATTTT
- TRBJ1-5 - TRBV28 CASKDNNQPQHF TGTGCCAGCAAGGACAATAATCAGCCCCAGCATTTT
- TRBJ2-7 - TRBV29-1 CSVRDTGEQYF TGCAGCGTTAGGGACACGGGAGAGCAGTACTTC
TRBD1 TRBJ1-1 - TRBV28 CASSLSTGDTEAFF TGTGCCAGCAGTTTATCTACAGGGGACACTGAAGCTTTCTTT
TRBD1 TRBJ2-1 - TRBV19 CASTTRTGSIDEQFF TGTGCCAGTACCACTAGGACAGGGAGCATCGATGAGCAGTTCTTC
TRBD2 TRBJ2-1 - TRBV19 CASSISASGNNEQFF TGTGCCAGTAGTATCTCGGCTAGCGGAAACAATGAGCAGTTCTTC
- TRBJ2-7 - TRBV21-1 CASSMRGGIKYEQYF TGTGCCAGCAGCATGAGAGGCGGGATTAAGTACGAGCAGTACTTC
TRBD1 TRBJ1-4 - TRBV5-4 CASSGQGSGDEKLFF TGTGCCAGCAGCGGACAGGGCTCCGGGGATGAAAAACTGTTTTTT
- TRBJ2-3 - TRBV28 CASIRRAAGDTQYF TGTGCCAGCATTCGAAGGGCCGCGGGAGATACGCAGTATTTT
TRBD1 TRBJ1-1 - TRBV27 CASSSLQGTETEAFF TGTGCCAGCAGTTCTTTACAGGGGACCGAGACTGAAGCTTTCTTT
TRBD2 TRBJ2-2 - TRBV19 CASSLGLAGGGGELFF TGTGCCAGTAGTCTCGGACTAGCGGGAGGGGGCGGGGAGCTGTTTTTT
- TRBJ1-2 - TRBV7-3 CASSDGLSNYGYTF TGTGCCAGCAGCGACGGACTTTCTAACTATGGCTACACCTTC
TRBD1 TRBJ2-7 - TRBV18 CASSPTGNEQYF TGTGCCAGCTCGCCGACAGGGAACGAGCAGTACTTC
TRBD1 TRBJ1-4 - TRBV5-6 CASSAIRGTNEKLFF TGTGCCAGCAGCGCTATCAGGGGGACTAATGAAAAACTGTTTTTT
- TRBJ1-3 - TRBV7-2 CASSSDSTGNTIYF TGTGCCAGCAGCTCCGACAGCACTGGAAACACCATATATTTT
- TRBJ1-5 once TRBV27 CASSPGPGGGGQPQHF TGTGCCAGCAGTCCCGGACCGGGGGGGGGAGGCCAGCCCCAGCATTTT
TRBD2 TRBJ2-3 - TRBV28 CASSWTSGRTDTQYF TGTGCCAGCAGCTGGACTAGCGGGAGGACGGATACGCAGTATTTT
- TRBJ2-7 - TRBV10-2 CASSDGLYEQYF TGCGCCAGCAGTGATGGCCTCTACGAGCAGTACTTC
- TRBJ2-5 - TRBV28 CASGAGAGRKETQYF TGTGCCAGTGGGGCAGGGGCAGGGAGAAAAGAGACCCAGTACTTC
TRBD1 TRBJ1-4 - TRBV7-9 CASSPRGTGGAEKLFF TGTGCCAGCAGCCCTAGAGGGACAGGGGGAGCTGAAAAACTGTTTTTT
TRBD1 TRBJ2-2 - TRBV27 CASNRDRDTGELFF TGTGCCAGCAACCGGGACAGGGACACCGGGGAGCTGTTTTTT
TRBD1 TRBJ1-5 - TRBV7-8 CASSWDSSNQPQHF TGTGCCAGCAGCTGGGACAGTAGCAATCAGCCCCAGCATTTT
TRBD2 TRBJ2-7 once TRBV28 CASSLTGGPREQYF TGTGCCAGCAGTTTAACGGGAGGGCCTCGGGAGCAGTACTTC
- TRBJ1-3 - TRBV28 CASSFSGNTIYF TGTGCCAGCAGTTTCAGTGGAAACACCATATATTTT
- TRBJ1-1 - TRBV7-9 CASSTWLGASTEAFF TGTGCCAGCAGCACCTGGTTGGGGGCGAGCACTGAAGCTTTCTTT
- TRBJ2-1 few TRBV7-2 CASSSQGPLDNEQFF TGTGCCAGCAGCTCCCAGGGTCCGTTGGACAATGAGCAGTTCTTC
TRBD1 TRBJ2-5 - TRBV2 CASTSETGAQETQYF TGTGCCAGCACCTCCGAGACAGGGGCTCAAGAGACCCAGTACTTC
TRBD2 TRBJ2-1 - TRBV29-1 CSVEDLADLGRDEQFF TGCAGCGTTGAAGATTTAGCGGACCTCGGGAGGGATGAGCAGTTCTTC
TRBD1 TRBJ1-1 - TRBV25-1 CASSRGPRGNTEAFF TGTGCCAGCAGTAGGGGGCCCCGAGGCAACACTGAAGCTTTCTTT